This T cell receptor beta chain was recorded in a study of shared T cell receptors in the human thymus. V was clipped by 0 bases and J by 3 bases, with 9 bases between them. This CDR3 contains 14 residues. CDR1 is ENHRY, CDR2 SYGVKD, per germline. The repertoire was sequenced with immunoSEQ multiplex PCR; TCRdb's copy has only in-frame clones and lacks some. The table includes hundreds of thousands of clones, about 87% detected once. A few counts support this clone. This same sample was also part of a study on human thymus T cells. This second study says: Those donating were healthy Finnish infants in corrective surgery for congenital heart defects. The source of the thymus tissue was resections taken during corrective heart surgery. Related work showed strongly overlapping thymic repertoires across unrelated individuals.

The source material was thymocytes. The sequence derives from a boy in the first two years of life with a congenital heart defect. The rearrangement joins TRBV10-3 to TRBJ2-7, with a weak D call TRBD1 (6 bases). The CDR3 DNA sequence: TGTGCCATCAGTGAGTCTGGACAGATCTACGAGCAGTACTTC. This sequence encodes CAISESGQIYEQYF.